This T cell receptor beta chain comes out of a study of Graves' ophthalmopathy and Graves' hyperthyroidism. Whole-study results and caveats: A majority of expanded thyroid clonotypes exceeding 0.001 frequency were likewise present in blood. The model's prediction of ophthalmopathy progression had about 70% sensitivity and 72% to 85% specificity.

Enrolled hyperthyroidism patients had a new diagnosis, a duration under 2 months, and an age of 18 to 65. This clonotype came up a few times. The antigen is not known. The germline gene is not matched at one end of the junction; a read error may be the cause. For repertoire sequencing, the TCR beta CDR3 regions were amplified from RNA transcripts. HTBI primers primed a first-round RT-PCR, and a second-round multiplex PCR followed. TCRdb redid the calling of the multiplex PCR reads with MiXCR, one entry per CDR3 protein. The sample records around 1.1 million distinct CDR3 sequences, around a third being singletons. Germline CDR1 SNHLY, CDR2 FYNNEI. The CDR3 extends over 11 amino acids.

The V call is TRBV2, the J call TRBJ1-1, with D possibly being TRBD1 (6 bases). Sequenced: peripheral blood or thyroid tissue (not recorded which). The TCR originated in an adult man with Graves' hyperthyroidism. CDR3 protein: CAGRGGGGAFF. The CDR3 DNA is TGTGCCGGCAGGGGCGGGGGGGGAGCTTTCTTT. Full variable domain (rest looked up from reference TRBV2 and TRBJ1-1): EPEVTQTPSHQVTQMGQEVILRCVPISNHLYFYWYRQILGQKVEFLVSFYNNEISEKSEIFDDQFSVERPDGSNFTLKIRSTKLEDSAMYFCAGRGGGGAFFGQGTRLTVV.